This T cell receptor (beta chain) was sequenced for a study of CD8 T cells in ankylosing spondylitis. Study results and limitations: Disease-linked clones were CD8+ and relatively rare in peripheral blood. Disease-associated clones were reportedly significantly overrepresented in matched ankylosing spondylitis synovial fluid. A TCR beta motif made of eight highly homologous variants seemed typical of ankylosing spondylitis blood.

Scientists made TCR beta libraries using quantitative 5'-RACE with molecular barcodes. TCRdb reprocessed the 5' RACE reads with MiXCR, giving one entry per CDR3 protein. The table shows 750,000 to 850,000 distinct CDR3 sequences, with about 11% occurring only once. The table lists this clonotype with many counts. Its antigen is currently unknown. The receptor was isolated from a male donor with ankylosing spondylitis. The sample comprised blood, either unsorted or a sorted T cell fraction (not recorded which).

CDR3 amino acids: CASSRGTSGTDEQFF. The DNA for the CDR3 is TGTGCCAGCAGCCGCGGGACTAGCGGGACCGATGAGCAGTTCTTC. The chain joins TRBV7-2 to TRBJ2-1; 13 bases fit TRBD2. CDR1 and CDR2 (germline): SGHTA, FQGNSA. Trimming removed 5 bases from V and 8 bases from J; junction bases left unmatched: 6. The CDR3 is made up of 15 amino acids.